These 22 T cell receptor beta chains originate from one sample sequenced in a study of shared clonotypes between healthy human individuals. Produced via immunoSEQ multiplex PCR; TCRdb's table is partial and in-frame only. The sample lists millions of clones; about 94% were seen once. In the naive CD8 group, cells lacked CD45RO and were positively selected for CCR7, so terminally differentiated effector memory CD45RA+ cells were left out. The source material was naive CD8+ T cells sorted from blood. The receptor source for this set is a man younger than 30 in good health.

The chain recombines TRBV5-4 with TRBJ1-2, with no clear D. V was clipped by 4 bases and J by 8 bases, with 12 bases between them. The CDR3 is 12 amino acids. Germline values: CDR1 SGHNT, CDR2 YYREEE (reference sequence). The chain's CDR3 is CASSPGGEGYTF. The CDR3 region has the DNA TGTGCCAGCAGCCCTGGCGGGGAGGGCTACACCTTC.

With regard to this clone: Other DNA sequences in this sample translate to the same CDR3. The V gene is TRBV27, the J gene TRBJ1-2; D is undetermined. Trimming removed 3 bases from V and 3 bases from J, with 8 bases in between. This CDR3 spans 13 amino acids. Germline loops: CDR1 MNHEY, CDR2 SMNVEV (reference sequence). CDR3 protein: CASSFGPDYGYTF. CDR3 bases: TGTGCCAGCAGTTTTGGACCCGACTATGGCTACACCTTC.

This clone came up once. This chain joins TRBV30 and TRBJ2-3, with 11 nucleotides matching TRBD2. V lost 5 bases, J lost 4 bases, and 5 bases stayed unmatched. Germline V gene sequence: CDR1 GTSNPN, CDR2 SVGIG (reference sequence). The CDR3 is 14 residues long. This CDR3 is CAWLSGGAADTQYF. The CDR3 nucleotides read TGTGCCTGGCTTAGCGGGGGGGCCGCAGATACGCAGTATTTT.

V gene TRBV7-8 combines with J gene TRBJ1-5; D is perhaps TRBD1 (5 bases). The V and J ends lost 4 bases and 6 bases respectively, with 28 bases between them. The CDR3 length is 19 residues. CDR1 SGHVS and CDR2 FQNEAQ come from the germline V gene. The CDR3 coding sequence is TGTGCCAGCAGCTCCCCCGGACGTCGGGGCGAAGGCTGGAGTCAGCCCCAGCATTTT. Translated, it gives CASSSPGRRGEGWSQPQHF.

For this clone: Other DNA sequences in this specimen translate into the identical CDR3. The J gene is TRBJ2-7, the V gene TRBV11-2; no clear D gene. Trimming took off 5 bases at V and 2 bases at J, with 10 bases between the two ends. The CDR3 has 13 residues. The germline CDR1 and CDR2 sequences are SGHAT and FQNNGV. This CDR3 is CASSLGLTYEQYF. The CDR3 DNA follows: TGTGCCAGCAGCCTTGGTCTGACCTACGAGCAGTACTTC.

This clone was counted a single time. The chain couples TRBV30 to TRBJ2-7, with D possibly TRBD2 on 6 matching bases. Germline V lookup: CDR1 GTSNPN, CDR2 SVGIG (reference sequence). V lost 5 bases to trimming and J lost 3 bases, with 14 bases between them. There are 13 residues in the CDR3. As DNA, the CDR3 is TGTGCCTGGGGGGAGGACGGCGGCTACGAGCAGTACTTC. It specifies CAWGEDGGYEQYF.

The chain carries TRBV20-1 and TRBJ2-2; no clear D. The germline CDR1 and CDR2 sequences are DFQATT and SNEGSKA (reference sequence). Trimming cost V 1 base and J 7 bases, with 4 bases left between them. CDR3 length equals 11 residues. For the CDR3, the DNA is TGCAGTGCTAGAGGGGACGGGGAGCTGTTTTTT. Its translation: CSARGDGELFF.

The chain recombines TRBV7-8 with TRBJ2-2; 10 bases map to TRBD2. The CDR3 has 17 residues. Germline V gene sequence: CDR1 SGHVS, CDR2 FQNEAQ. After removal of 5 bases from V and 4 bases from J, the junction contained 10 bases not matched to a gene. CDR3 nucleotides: TGTGCCAGCAGCCCGCACCTAGCGGGGGTTTCCACCGGGGAGCTGTTTTTT. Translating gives CASSPHLAGVSTGELFF.

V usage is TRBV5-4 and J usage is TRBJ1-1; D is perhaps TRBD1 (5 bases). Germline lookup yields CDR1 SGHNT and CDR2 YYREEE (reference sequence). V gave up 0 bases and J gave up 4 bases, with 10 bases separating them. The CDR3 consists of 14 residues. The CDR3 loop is CASSLGGRSTEAFF. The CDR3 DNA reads TGTGCCAGCAGCTTGGGGGGCCGGAGCACTGAAGCTTTCTTT.

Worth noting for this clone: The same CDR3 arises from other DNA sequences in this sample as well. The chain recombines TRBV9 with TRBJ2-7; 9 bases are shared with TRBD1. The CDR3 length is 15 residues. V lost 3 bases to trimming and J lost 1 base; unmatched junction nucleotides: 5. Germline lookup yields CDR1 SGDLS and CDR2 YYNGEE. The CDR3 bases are TGTGCCAGCAGCGAAGGGACAGGGCCGTCCTACGAGCAGTACTTC. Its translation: CASSEGTGPSYEQYF.

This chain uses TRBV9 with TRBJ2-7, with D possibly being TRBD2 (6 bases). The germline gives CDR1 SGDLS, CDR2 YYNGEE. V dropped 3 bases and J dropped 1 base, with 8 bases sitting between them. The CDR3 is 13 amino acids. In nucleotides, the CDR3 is TGTGCCAGCAGCGATGGGGGGTCCTACGAGCAGTACTTC. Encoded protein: CASSDGGSYEQYF. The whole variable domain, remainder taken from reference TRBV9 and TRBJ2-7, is DSGVTQTPKHLITATGQRVTLRCSPRSGDLSVYWYQQSLDQGLQFLIQYYNGEERAKGNILERFSAQQFPDLHSELNLSSLELGDSALYFCASSDGGSYEQYFGPGTRLTVT.

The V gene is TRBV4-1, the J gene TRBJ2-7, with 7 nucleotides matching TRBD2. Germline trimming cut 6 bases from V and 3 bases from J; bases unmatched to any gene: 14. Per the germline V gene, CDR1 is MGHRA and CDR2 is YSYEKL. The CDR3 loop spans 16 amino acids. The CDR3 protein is CASRLALGEGGYEQYF. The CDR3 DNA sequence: TGCGCCAGCAGACTGGCGTTGGGGGAGGGAGGCTACGAGCAGTACTTC.

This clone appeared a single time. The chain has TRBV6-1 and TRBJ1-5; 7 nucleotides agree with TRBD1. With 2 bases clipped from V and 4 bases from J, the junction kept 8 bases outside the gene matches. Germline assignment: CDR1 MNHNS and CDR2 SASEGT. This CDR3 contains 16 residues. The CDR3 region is CASSENPTGENQPQHF. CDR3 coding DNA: TGTGCCAGCAGTGAAAATCCAACAGGGGAGAATCAGCCCCAGCATTTT.

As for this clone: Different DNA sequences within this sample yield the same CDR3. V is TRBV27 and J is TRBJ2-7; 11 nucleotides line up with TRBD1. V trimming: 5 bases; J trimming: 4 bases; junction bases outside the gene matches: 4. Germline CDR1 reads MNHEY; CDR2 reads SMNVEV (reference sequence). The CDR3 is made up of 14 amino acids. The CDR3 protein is CASSPGQGGYEQYF. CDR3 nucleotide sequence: TGTGCCAGCAGTCCGGGACAGGGGGGTTACGAGCAGTACTTC.

The CDR3 reads CASSATPESSYGYTF. Written as DNA, the CDR3 is TGTGCCAGCAGCGCTACCCCGGAAAGTAGCTATGGCTACACCTTC. The chain links TRBV9 to TRBJ1-2; D unclear. Trimming pared 3 bases from V and 4 bases from J, leaving 16 bases between. This CDR3 is built from 15 residues. Germline V lookup: CDR1 SGDLS, CDR2 YYNGEE.

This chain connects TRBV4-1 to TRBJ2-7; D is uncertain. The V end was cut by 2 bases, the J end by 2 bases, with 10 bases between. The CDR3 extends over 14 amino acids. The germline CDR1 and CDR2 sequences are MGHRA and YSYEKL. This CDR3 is CASSQTGLAYEQYF. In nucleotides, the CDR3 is TGCGCCAGCAGCCAAACGGGTCTTGCCTACGAGCAGTACTTC.

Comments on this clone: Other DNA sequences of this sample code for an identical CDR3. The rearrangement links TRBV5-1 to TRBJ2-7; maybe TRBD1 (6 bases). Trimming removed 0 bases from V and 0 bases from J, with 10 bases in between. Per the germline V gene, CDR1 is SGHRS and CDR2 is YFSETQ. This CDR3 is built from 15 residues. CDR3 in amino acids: CASSLGADSSYEQYF. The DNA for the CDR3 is TGCGCCAGCAGCTTGGGGGCGGACAGCTCCTACGAGCAGTACTTC. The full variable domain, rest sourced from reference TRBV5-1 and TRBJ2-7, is KAGVTQTPRYLIKTRGQQVTLSCSPISGHRSVSWYQQTPGQGLQFLFEYFSETQRNKGNFPGRFSGRQFSNSRSEMNVSTLELGDSALYLCASSLGADSSYEQYFGPGTRLTVT.

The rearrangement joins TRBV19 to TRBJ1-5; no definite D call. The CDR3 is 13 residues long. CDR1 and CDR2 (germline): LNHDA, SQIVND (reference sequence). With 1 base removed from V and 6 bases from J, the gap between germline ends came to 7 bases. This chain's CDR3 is CASSIVSAQPQHF. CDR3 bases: TGTGCCAGTAGTATAGTCTCCGCTCAGCCCCAGCATTTT.

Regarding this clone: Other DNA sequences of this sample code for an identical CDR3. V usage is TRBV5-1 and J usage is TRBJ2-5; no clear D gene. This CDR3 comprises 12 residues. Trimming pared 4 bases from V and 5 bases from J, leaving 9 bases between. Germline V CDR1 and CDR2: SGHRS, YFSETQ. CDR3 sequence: CASSLDSETQYF. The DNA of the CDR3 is TGCGCCAGCAGCCTCGATTCGGAGACCCAGTACTTC. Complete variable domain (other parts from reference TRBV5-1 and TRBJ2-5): KAGVTQTPRYLIKTRGQQVTLSCSPISGHRSVSWYQQTPGQGLQFLFEYFSETQRNKGNFPGRFSGRQFSNSRSEMNVSTLELGDSALYLCASSLDSETQYFGPGTRLLVL.

Here the CDR3 DNA reads TGTGCCAGCAGTCTCGGACTGGGGGAGACCCAGTACTTC. Amino acids: CASSLGLGETQYF. This rearrangement joins TRBV28 to TRBJ2-5; weak D call: TRBD2 (5 bases). Trimming took 5 bases from V and 5 from J, leaving 12 bases between them. This CDR3 contains 13 residues. Per germline, CDR1 MDHEN and CDR2 SYDVKM. The full variable domain, rest sourced from reference TRBV28 and TRBJ2-5, is DVKVTQSSRYLVKRTGEKVFLECVQDMDHENMFWYRQDPGLGLRLIYFSYDVKMKEKGDIPEGYSVSREKKERFSLILESASTNQTSMYLCASSLGLGETQYFGPGTRLLVL.

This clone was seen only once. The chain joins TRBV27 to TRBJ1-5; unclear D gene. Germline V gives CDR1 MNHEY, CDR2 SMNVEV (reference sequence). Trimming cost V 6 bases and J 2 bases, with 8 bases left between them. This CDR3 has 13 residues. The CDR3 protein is CASSQDGNQPQHF. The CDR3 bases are TGTGCCAGCAGCCAGGACGGCAATCAGCCCCAGCATTTT.

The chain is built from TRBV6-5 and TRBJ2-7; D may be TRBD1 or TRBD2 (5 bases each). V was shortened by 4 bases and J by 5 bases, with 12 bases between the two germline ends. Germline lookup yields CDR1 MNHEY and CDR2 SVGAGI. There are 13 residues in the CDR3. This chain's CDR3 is CASSSGSRDEQYF. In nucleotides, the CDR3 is TGTGCCAGCAGTTCAGGGAGTAGAGACGAGCAGTACTTC.